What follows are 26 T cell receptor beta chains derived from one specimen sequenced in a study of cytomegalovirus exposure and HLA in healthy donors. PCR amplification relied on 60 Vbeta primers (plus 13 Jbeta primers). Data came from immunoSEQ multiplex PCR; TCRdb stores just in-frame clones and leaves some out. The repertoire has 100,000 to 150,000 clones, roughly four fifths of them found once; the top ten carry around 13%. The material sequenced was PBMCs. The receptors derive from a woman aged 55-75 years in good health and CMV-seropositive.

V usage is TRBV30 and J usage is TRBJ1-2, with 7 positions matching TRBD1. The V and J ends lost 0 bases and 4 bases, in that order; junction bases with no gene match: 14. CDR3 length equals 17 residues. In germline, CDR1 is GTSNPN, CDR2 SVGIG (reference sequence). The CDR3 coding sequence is TGTGCCTGGAGTGTACTGAGGGGGACAGTGGTTCCCTATGGCTACACCTTC. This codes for CAWSVLRGTVVPYGYTF.

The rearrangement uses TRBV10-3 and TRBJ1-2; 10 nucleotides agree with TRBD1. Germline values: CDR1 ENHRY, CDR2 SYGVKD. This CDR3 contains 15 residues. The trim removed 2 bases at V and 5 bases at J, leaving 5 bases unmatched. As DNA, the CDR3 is TGTGCCATCAGTGAGAGGGACAGGGGAGGGTATGGCTACACCTTC. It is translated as CAISERDRGGYGYTF.

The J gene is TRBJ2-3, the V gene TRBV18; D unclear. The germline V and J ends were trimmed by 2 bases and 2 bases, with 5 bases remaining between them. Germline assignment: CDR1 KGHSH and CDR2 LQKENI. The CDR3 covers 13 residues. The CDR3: CASSPTATDTQYF. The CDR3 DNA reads TGTGCCAGCTCACCAACAGCCACAGATACGCAGTATTTT.

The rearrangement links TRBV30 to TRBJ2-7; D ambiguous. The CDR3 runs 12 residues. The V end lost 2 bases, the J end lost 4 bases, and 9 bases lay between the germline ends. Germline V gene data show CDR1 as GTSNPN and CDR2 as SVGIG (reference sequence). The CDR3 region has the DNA TGTGCCTGGAGTTTTGGCTCGTACGAGCAGTACTTC. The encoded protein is CAWSFGSYEQYF.

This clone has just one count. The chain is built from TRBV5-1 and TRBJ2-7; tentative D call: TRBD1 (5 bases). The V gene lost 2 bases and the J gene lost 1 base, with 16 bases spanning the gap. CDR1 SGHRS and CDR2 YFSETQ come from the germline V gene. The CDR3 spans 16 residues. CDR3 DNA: TGCGCCAGCAGCTTTCAACAGGTACAATCTTCCTACGAGCAGTACTTC. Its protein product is CASSFQQVQSSYEQYF.

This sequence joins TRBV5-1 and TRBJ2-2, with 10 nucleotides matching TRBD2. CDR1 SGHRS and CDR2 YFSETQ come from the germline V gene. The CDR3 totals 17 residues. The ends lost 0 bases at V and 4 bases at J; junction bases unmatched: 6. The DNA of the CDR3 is TGCGCCAGCAGCTTGGTCGGTAGCGGGAGGCTCACCGGGGAGCTGTTTTTT. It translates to CASSLVGSGRLTGELFF. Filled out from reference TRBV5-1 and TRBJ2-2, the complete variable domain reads KAGVTQTPRYLIKTRGQQVTLSCSPISGHRSVSWYQQTPGQGLQFLFEYFSETQRNKGNFPGRFSGRQFSNSRSEMNVSTLELGDSALYLCASSLVGSGRLTGELFFGEGSRLTVL.

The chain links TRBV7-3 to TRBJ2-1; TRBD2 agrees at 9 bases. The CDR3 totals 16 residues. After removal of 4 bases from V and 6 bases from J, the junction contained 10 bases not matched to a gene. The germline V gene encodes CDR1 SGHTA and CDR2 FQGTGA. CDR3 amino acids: CASSSIAGEGGNEQFF. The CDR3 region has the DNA TGTGCCAGCAGCTCCATAGCGGGAGAAGGGGGCAATGAGCAGTTCTTC.

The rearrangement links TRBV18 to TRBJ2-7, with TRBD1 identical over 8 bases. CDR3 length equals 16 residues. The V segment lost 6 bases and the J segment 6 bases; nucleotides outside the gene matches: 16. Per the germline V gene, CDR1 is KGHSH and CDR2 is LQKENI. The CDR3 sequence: CASSTGWSGQAGEQYF. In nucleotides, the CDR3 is TGTGCCAGCTCCACCGGGTGGTCGGGACAGGCGGGCGAGCAGTACTTC.

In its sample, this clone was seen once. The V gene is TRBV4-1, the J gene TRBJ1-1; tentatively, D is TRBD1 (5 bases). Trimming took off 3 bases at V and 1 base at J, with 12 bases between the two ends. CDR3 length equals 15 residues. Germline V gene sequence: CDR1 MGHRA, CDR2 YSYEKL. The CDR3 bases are TGCGCCAGCAGCCAGGGCGGGACCTCGAACACTGAAGCTTTCTTT. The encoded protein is CASSQGGTSNTEAFF.

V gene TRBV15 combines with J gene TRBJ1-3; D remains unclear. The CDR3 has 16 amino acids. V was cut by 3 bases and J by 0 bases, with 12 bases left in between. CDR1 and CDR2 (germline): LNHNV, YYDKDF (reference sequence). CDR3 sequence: CATSSERLFSGNTIYF. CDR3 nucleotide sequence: TGTGCCACCAGCAGTGAACGGTTGTTCTCTGGAAACACCATATATTTT.

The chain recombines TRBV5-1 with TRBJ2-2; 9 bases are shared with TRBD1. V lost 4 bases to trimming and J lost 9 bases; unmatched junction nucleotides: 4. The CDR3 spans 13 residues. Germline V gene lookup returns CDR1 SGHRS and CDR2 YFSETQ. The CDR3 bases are TGCGCCAGCAGCAGGGACAGGGCCCGGGAGCTGTTTTTT. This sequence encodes CASSRDRARELFF.

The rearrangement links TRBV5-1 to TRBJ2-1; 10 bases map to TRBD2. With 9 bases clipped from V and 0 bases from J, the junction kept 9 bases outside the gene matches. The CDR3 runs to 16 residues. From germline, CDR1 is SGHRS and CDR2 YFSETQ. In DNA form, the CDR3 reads TGCGCCACCCGAGGGTCTAGCGGGAGCTCCTACAATGAGCAGTTCTTC. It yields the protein CATRGSSGSSYNEQFF.

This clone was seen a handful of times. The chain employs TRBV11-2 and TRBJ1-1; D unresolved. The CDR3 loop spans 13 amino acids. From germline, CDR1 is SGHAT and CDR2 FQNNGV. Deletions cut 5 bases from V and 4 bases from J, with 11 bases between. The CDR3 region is CASSPHGVTEAFF. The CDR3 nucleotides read TGTGCCAGCAGCCCTCACGGGGTCACTGAAGCTTTCTTT.

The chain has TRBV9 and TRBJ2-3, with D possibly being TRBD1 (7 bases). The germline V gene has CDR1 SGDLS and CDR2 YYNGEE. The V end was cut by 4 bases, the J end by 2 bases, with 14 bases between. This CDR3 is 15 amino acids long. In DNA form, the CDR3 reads TGTGCCAGCAGCCAGGGGGGACTCTACACAGATACGCAGTATTTT. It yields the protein CASSQGGLYTDTQYF.

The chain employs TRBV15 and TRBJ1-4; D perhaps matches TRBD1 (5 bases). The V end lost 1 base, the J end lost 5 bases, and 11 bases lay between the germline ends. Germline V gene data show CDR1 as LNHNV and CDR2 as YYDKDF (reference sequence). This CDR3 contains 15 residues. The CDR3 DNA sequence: TGTGCCACCAGCAGAGGGGGGGTAAAGAATGAAAAACTGTTTTTT. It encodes CATSRGGVKNEKLFF.

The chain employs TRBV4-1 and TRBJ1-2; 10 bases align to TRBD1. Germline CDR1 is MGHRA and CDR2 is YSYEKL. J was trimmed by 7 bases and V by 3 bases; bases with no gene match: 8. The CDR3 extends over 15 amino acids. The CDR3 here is CASSHTGTGESGYTF. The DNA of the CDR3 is TGCGCCAGCAGCCACACCGGGACAGGGGAAAGTGGCTACACCTTC.

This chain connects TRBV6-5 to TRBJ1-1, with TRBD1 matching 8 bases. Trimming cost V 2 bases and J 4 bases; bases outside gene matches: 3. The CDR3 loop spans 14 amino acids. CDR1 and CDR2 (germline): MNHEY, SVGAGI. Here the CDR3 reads CASSYRQGSTEAFF. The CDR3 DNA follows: TGTGCCAGCAGTTACCGACAGGGGAGCACTGAAGCTTTCTTT.

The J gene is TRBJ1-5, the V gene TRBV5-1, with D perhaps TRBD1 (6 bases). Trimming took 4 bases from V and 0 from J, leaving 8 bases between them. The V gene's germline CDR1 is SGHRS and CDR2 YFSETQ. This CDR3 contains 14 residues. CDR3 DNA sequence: TGCGCCAGCAGCCACAGGGATAGCAATCAGCCCCAGCATTTT. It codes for CASSHRDSNQPQHF.

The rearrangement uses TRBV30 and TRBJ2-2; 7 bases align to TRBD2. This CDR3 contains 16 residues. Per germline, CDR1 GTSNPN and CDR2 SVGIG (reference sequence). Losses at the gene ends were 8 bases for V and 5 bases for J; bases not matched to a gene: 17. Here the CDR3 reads CAANWGRAPGTGELFF. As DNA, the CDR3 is TGTGCCGCCAATTGGGGGAGGGCCCCGGGGACCGGGGAGCTGTTTTTT.

The CDR3 bases are TGTGCCAGCAGCCTCCTAGCGGGGACTTCTTCCTACAATGAGCAGTTCTTC. Translated: CASSLLAGTSSYNEQFF. The chain couples TRBV5-6 to TRBJ2-1, with 9 bases that match TRBD2. V trimming: 4 bases; J trimming: 1 base; junction bases outside the gene matches: 9. The CDR3 has 17 residues. Germline values: CDR1 SGHDT, CDR2 YYEEEE. The full variable domain, its missing parts supplied by reference TRBV5-6 and TRBJ2-1, is DAGVTQSPTHLIKTRGQQVTLRCSPKSGHDTVSWYQQALGQGPQFIFQYYEEEERQRGNFPDRFSGHQFPNYSSELNVNALLLGDSALYLCASSLLAGTSSYNEQFFGPGTRLTVL.

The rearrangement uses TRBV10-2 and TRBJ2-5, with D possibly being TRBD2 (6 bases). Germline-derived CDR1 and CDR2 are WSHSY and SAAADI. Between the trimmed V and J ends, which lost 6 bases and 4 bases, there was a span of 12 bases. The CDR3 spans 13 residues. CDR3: CASRAAGGETQYF. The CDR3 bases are TGCGCCAGCAGAGCCGCCGGGGGAGAGACCCAGTACTTC.

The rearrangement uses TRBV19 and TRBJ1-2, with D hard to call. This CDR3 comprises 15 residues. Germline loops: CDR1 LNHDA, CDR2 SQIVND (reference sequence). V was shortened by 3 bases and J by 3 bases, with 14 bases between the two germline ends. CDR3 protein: CASSMFGVWDYGYTF. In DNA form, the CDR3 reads TGTGCCAGTAGTATGTTCGGGGTTTGGGACTATGGCTACACCTTC.

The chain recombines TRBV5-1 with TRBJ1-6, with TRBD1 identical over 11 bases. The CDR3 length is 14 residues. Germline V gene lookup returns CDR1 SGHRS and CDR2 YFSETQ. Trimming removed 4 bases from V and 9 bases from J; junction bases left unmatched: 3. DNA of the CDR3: TGCGCCAGCAGCCCTGGGACAGGGGGTTCACCCCTCCACTTT. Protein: CASSPGTGGSPLHF.

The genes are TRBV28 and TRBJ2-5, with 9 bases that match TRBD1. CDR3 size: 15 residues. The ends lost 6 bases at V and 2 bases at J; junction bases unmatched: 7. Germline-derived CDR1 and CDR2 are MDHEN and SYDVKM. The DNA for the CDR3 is TGTGCCAGCAGCCAACCCGGGACAGGGCAAGAGACCCAGTACTTC. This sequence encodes CASSQPGTGQETQYF.

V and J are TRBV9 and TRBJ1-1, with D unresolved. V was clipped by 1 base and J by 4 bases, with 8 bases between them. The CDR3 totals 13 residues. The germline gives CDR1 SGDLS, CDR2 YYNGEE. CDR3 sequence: CASSVSRGTEAFF. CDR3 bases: TGTGCCAGCAGCGTATCAAGAGGCACTGAAGCTTTCTTT.

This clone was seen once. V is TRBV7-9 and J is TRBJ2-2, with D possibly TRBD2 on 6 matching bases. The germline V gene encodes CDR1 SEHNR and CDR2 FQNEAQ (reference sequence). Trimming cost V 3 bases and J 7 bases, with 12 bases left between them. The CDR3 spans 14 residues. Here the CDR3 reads CASSFFRECGELFF. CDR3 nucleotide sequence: TGTGCCAGCAGCTTCTTTCGGGAGTGCGGGGAGCTGTTTTTT.